This entry is about one TCR beta chain. This entry comes from a study of blood T cell repertoires in COVID-19. Overall study: COVID-19 samples from acute and convalescent phases originated in the United States, Italy and Spain. In each case, the material was cDNA or gDNA derived from T cells, B-cell-depleted T cells, or PBMCs.

CDR3 length: 14 amino acids. Germline CDR1 SGHNT, CDR2 YYREEE (reference sequence). V was pared by 4 bases and J by 5 bases, with 6 bases of the junction left unmatched. As originally analysed: The assay estimated nucleated cells by amplifying reference gene primers. The method was immunoSEQ multiplex PCR; TCRdb's version includes in-frame clones alone and lacks a portion of them. The V and J calls and clone size were taken over from that table, and D and trimming were inferred from the DNA. The sample has 150,000 to 200,000 clones, around 74% seen once. The sample comprised peripheral blood. The sequence derives from an elderly woman with acute or convalescent COVID-19. V and J are TRBV5-4 and TRBJ2-7; 10 nucleotides align to TRBD2. The DNA for the CDR3 is TGTGCCAGCAGCCCTAGCGGGAGCCGTAACGAGCAGTACTTC. This translates into CASSPSGSRNEQYF.